These 25 T cell receptor beta chains were all obtained from the same sample, sequenced in a study of T cell repertoires in cytomegalovirus infection. TCRdb re-analysed the reads in MiXCR, keeping a single row per CDR3 protein. The sample has about 700,000 distinct CDR3 sequences; 30% to 40% are singletons. Their antigens are not known. This specimen was cultured PBMCs, taken from culture after CMV antigen stimulation. All receptors derive from a human donor in good health (CMV status not recorded). Some clones in this sample may be carry-over from other donors' samples.

This clonotype was counted only a few times. The chain uses TRBV14 and TRBJ2-2; weak D call: TRBD1 (5 bases). Germline CDR1 is SGHDN and CDR2 is FVKESK. The CDR3 runs to 17 residues. The germline V and J ends were trimmed by 3 bases and 7 bases, with 21 bases remaining between them. The CDR3 sequence: CASSHPQGQPKDGELFF. The CDR3 nucleotides are TGTGCCAGCAGCCACCCGCAGGGTCAACCCAAGGACGGGGAGCTGTTTTTT.

This clonotype was seen a few times. The chain is built from TRBV6-6 and TRBJ2-7; tentatively, D is TRBD1 or TRBD2 (5 bases each). Trimming shortened V by 1 base and J by 2 bases, and 12 bases separated the two germline ends. The CDR3 runs 15 residues. Looked up from germline, CDR1 is MNHNY and CDR2 is SVGAGI (reference sequence). The CDR3 region is CASSYLGTDTYEQYF. CDR3 coding DNA: TGTGCCAGCAGTTACTTAGGGACGGATACCTACGAGCAGTACTTC.

This clonotype appeared many times. The chain uses TRBV11-2 and TRBJ1-2; 9 nucleotides align to TRBD1. The ends lost 6 bases at V and 8 bases at J; junction bases unmatched: 10. The length of the CDR3 is 14 residues. Germline values: CDR1 SGHAT, CDR2 FQNNGV. The CDR3 DNA follows: TGTGCCAGCAGAGCACTAGGACAGGGGAGGGGCTACACCTTC. Translated: CASRALGQGRGYTF.

Points on this clonotype: With a much larger clone just one base away, this may be a read error. This likely comes from a read error, as the CDR3 has no conserved phenylalanine or tryptophan at its end. V is TRBV7-8 and J is TRBJ2-1, with 13 positions matching TRBD2. The trim removed 3 bases at V and 0 bases at J, leaving 8 bases unmatched. The germline V gene has CDR1 SGHVS and CDR2 FQNEAQ. The CDR3 sequence is 19 residues long. The CDR3 spells CASSFVRTSGSNSYNEQFL. The CDR3 DNA is TGTGCCAGCAGCTTTGTACGGACTAGCGGGAGCAACTCCTACAATGAGCAGTTCTTA.

V usage is TRBV5-4 and J usage is TRBJ1-4; TRBD1 agrees at 7 bases. J was trimmed by 8 bases and V by 0 bases; bases with no gene match: 13. The germline V gene has CDR1 SGHNT and CDR2 YYREEE (reference sequence). This CDR3 is 17 amino acids long. CDR3 nucleotide sequence: TGTGCCAGCAGCTTGGACTTCGCGGGACAGTCAGGCGAAAAACTGTTTTTT. Amino acids: CASSLDFAGQSGEKLFF.

The CDR3 loop is CSASSGNTIYF. In nucleotides, the CDR3 is TGCAGCGCTAGCTCTGGAAACACCATATATTTT. This rearrangement joins TRBV29-1 to TRBJ1-3; D is undetermined. The CDR3 length is 11 residues. Germline lookup yields CDR1 SQVTM and CDR2 ANQGSEA. V was cut by 7 bases and J by 0 bases, with 4 bases left in between.

The rearrangement links TRBV11-2 to TRBJ2-3; weak D call: TRBD2 (7 bases). V shed 10 bases and J shed 2 bases, with 19 bases lying between them. Germline V gene data show CDR1 as SGHAT and CDR2 as FQNNGV. The CDR3 covers 15 residues. The CDR3 loop is CATRRGEGVTDTQYF. The CDR3 bases are TGTGCCACCAGAAGGGGGGAGGGTGTCACAGATACGCAGTATTTT. Full variable domain (outside the CDR3, taken from reference TRBV11-2 and TRBJ2-3): EAGVAQSPRYKIIEKRQSVAFWCNPISGHATLYWYQQILGQGPKLLIQFQNNGVVDDSQLPKDRFSAERLKGVDSTLKIQPAKLEDSAVYLCATRRGEGVTDTQYFGPGTRLTVL.

The chain carries TRBV6-2 or TRBV6-3 and TRBJ2-1; TRBD2 aligns across 7 bases. J gave up 9 bases and V 6 bases, and 5 bases lay outside the gene matches. CDR1 is MNHEY, CDR2 SVGEGT, per germline. This CDR3 is 12 amino acids long. CDR3 in DNA: TGTGCCAGCAGGCGGGAGTATGGTGAGCAGTTCTTC. Protein sequence: CASRREYGEQFF.

V usage is TRBV5-1 and J usage is TRBJ1-1, with 8 bases lining up with TRBD1. Germline CDR1 and CDR2: SGHRS and YFSETQ. V trimming: 0 bases; J trimming: 10 bases; junction bases outside the gene matches: 8. The CDR3 runs 14 residues. CDR3 sequence reads: CASSLGQGAGRAFF. Written as DNA, the CDR3 is TGCGCCAGCAGCTTGGGGCAGGGGGCTGGTAGAGCTTTCTTT. The whole variable domain, filled in from reference TRBV5-1 and TRBJ1-1, reads KAGVTQTPRYLIKTRGQQVTLSCSPISGHRSVSWYQQTPGQGLQFLFEYFSETQRNKGNFPGRFSGRQFSNSRSEMNVSTLELGDSALYLCASSLGQGAGRAFFGQGTRLTVV.

The chain carries TRBV20-1 and TRBJ1-6; D perhaps matches TRBD1 (6 bases). CDR3 size: 16 residues. Germline V gives CDR1 DFQATT, CDR2 SNEGSKA (reference sequence). The germline V and J ends were trimmed by 0 bases and 9 bases, with 18 bases remaining between them. The CDR3 is CSARDRTVIRGSPLHF. CDR3 DNA sequence: TGCAGTGCTAGAGATCGGACAGTCATAAGAGGTTCACCCCTCCACTTT.

This clonotype was seen only a few times. The chain joins TRBV18 to TRBJ1-1; TRBD1 is a possible D gene (6 bases). The V and J ends lost 6 bases and 4 bases respectively, with 15 bases between them. CDR3 length: 14 amino acids. The germline gives CDR1 KGHSH, CDR2 LQKENI. CDR3 DNA: TGTGCCAGCTCCCCAGAGGTACAGGGCACTGAAGCTTTCTTT. This encodes CASSPEVQGTEAFF.

On this clonotype itself: The junction does not match germline at one end; this may be a read error. V gene TRBV5-3 combines with J gene TRBJ1-2; TRBD1 agrees at 10 bases. TRBV5-3 is an open reading frame, and its role is uncertain. This CDR3 region has 17 residues. The CDR3 DNA reads TGTGCCAGCAGCTTGTGGTCCTCTGGACAGGGGGACTATGGCTACACCTTC. Encoded protein: CASSLWSSGQGDYGYTF.

This chain joins TRBV7-9 and TRBJ1-4, with a weak D call TRBD1 (6 bases). The CDR3 totals 14 residues. Per the germline V gene, CDR1 is SEHNR and CDR2 is FQNEAQ (reference sequence). Trimming cost V 0 bases and J 4 bases, with 6 bases left between them. The CDR3, as DNA: TGTGCCAGCAGCTTAGCCAGGGGTAATGAAAAACTGTTTTTT. Its protein is CASSLARGNEKLFF.

In this sample, this clonotype turned up many times. The chain is built from TRBV7-2 and TRBJ2-5; 8 bases fit TRBD2. CDR1 SGHTA and CDR2 FQGNSA come from the germline V gene. This CDR3 is 14 amino acids long. Trimming took 4 bases from V and 4 from J; bases not matched to a gene: 5. The CDR3 DNA sequence: TGTGCCAGCAGCTCCCGCCGGGGGGGAGAGACCCAGTACTTC. Its protein product is CASSSRRGGETQYF.

The gene calls are TRBV20-1 and TRBJ2-5, with 9 bases that match TRBD2. V was pared by 6 bases and J by 5 bases, with 7 bases of the junction left unmatched. The CDR3 has 13 residues. Germline CDR1 DFQATT, CDR2 SNEGSKA (reference sequence). The CDR3 spells CSASGTSLETQYF. The CDR3 nucleotides are TGCAGTGCCTCCGGGACTAGCCTGGAGACCCAGTACTTC.

This chain links TRBV12-3 or TRBV12-4 with TRBJ1-1; no clear D gene. Trimming removed 2 bases at V and 6 bases at J, with 13 bases between. The CDR3 covers 14 residues. As DNA, the CDR3 is TGTGCCAGCAGTTTATACGAGGGATCAGCTGAAGCTTTCTTT. Its translation: CASSLYEGSAEAFF.

As concerns this clonotype: Mismatch with germline at one junction end may stem from a read error. This rearrangement joins TRBV12-3 or TRBV12-4 to TRBJ2-1; the D gene is possibly TRBD1 (5 bases). The CDR3 spans 15 residues. The CDR3 DNA reads TGTGCCAGCAGCTTAGGGGCAGGGTTCCACAATGAGCAGTTCTTC. Its translation is CASSLGAGFHNEQFF.

This clonotype has more than one count but fewer than ten. The chain recombines TRBV11-2 with TRBJ2-5; 7 bases match TRBD2. The germline CDR1 and CDR2 sequences are SGHAT and FQNNGV. The length of the CDR3 is 17 residues. The V and J ends lost 0 bases and 5 bases, in that order; junction bases with no gene match: 12. The CDR3 sequence: CASSLDRGGRISETQYF. The CDR3 DNA sequence: TGTGCCAGCAGCTTAGATCGTGGCGGGAGAATTTCGGAGACCCAGTACTTC.

The CDR3 spells CASRRGGSYNEQFF. DNA of the CDR3: TGTGCCAGCAGGCGGGGGGGCTCCTACAATGAGCAGTTCTTC. V is TRBV6-9 and J is TRBJ2-1, with 9 bases that match TRBD2. V dropped 6 bases and J dropped 0; count of bases not matched to a gene: 0. The CDR3 extends over 14 amino acids. Per the germline V gene, CDR1 is MNHGY and CDR2 is SVAAGI.

This chain joins TRBV5-4 and TRBJ2-6, with TRBD2 as a possible D gene (7 bases). Between the trimmed V and J ends, which lost 4 bases and 0 bases, there was a span of 14 bases. This CDR3 is built from 17 residues. Germline CDR1 is SGHNT and CDR2 is YYREEE (reference sequence). In nucleotides, the CDR3 is TGTGCCAGCAGCCGGGGGGCACCAGACTCTGGGGCCAACGTCCTGACTTTC. The encoded protein is CASSRGAPDSGANVLTF. Based on the CDR3 plus reference TRBV5-4 and TRBJ2-6, the full variable domain is ETGVTQSPTHLIKTRGQQVTLRCSSQSGHNTVSWYQQALGQGPQFIFQYYREEENGRGNFPPRFSGLQFPNYSSELNVNALELDDSALYLCASSRGAPDSGANVLTFGAGSRLTVL.

V is TRBV4-1 and J is TRBJ2-7, with 8 bases matching TRBD2. The V segment lost 2 bases and the J segment 7 bases; nucleotides outside the gene matches: 7. The germline V gene encodes CDR1 MGHRA and CDR2 YSYEKL. This CDR3 is built from 14 residues. CDR3 bases: TGCGCCAGCAGCCAACGGGGGGGCTCTGGAGAGCAGTACTTC. Protein: CASSQRGGSGEQYF.

This clonotype was detected a few times. The chain uses TRBV2 and TRBJ2-7, with no clear D. This CDR3 region has 13 residues. The V gene's germline CDR1 is SNHLY and CDR2 FYNNEI. Trimming cost V 3 bases and J 6 bases, with 12 bases left between them. The CDR3 protein is CASSDARATEQYF. The CDR3, as DNA: TGTGCCAGCAGTGACGCTCGGGCGACCGAGCAGTACTTC.

In this sample, this clonotype turned up a few times. V is TRBV2 and J is TRBJ1-2; D uncertain. Germline CDR1 and CDR2: SNHLY and FYNNEI. Trimming cost V 2 bases and J 4 bases, with 14 bases left between them. The CDR3 contains 15 residues. The CDR3: CASSERGVGGYGYTF. The CDR3 DNA reads as TGTGCCAGCAGTGAACGAGGCGTGGGCGGCTATGGCTACACCTTC.

The DNA of the CDR3 is TGTGCCAGCAGTTACTCGAGGACAGGGGGGTCCTACGAGCAGTACTTC. Its translation: CASSYSRTGGSYEQYF. V gene TRBV6-5 combines with J gene TRBJ2-7; 10 nucleotides match TRBD1. From germline, CDR1 is MNHEY and CDR2 SVGAGI. Unmatched junction bases numbered 3, after V lost 0 bases and J lost 1 base. The CDR3 totals 16 residues.

The rearrangement links TRBV24-1 to TRBJ1-1, with D hard to call. The ends were cut back, 6 bases at V and 8 bases at J, with 15 bases in the middle. The CDR3 totals 13 residues. CDR1 and CDR2 (germline): KGHDR, SFDVKD. CDR3 coding DNA: TGTGCCACCAGTAGTGATTCCCGAAGAGAAGCTTTCTTT. It encodes CATSSDSRREAFF.